The present T cell receptor (beta chain) was sequenced within a study of neurological immune-mediated disorders. Time point here: longitudinal time-point 1 (baseline). Volunteers from a blood bank in Maryland, USA, constituted the healthy controls. The authors made cDNA by 5'RACE with 10-nucleotide random UMIs. TCRdb re-derived calls from the 5' RACE reads in MiXCR, one entry per CDR3 protein. There are tens of thousands of distinct CDR3 sequences in the sample; about 10% occur only once, and 8.5% to 10% lies in the top ten. CDR3 length equals 13 residues. Germline V gene sequence: CDR1 MRHNA, CDR2 SNTAGT. V lost 4 bases, J lost 5 bases, and 9 bases lay in between.

This TCR came from a young man in good health. The sequencing input was PBMCs. This chain joins TRBV6-4 and TRBJ2-1; D gene unclear. In nucleotides, the CDR3 is TGTGCCAGCAGTGGTGACACCAACAATGAGCAGTTCTTC. As protein: CASSGDTNNEQFF.